The rows below give T cell receptor beta chains drawn from one sample of a study of T cells after posttransplantation cyclophosphamide. Sequencing used immunoSEQ multiplex PCR; TCRdb keeps in-frame clones, though not all of them. The sample holds about 32,000 clones, around nine tenths seen once. Sequencing was done on a sample of PBMCs. These receptors came from a middle-aged woman with a blood cancer, CMV-positive, and with a related stem cell donor. The CDR3 runs from the conserved cysteine through the conserved F or W. D genes are given only for firm matches. Size tells how often a clone was seen (once, few, many) or the class of an expanded clone, and some rows leave it out.

j_call v_call clone_size cdr3_length d_call cdr3_aa cdr3_nt
TRBJ1-5 TRBV28 . 14 . CASSLSLANQPQHF TGTGCCAGCAGTTTGTCCCTAGCCAATCAGCCCCAGCATTTT
TRBJ2-3 TRBV11-2 . 15 . CASSLGVQSTDTQYF TGTGCCAGCAGCTTAGGAGTCCAAAGCACAGATACGCAGTATTTT
TRBJ2-7 TRBV20-1 . 11 TRBD2 CSGLAGSEQYF TGCAGTGGACTAGCTGGGAGCGAGCAGTACTTC
TRBJ2-1 TRBV28 . 15 TRBD2 CASSRGGSSYNEQFF TGTGCCAGCAGTCGCGGGGGGAGCTCCTACAATGAGCAGTTCTTC
TRBJ1-1 TRBV6-6 . 14 . CASRTGGGVTEAFF TGTGCCAGCAGGACGGGGGGAGGGGTCACTGAAGCTTTCTTT
TRBJ2-2 TRBV5-1 . 13 . CASREEIAGELFF TGCGCCAGCCGAGAGGAGATCGCCGGGGAGCTGTTTTTT
TRBJ2-1 TRBV6-4 . 16 TRBD2 CASSDVGTSGGAHKFF TGTGCCAGCAGTGACGTCGGGACTAGCGGGGGGGCCCACAAGTTCTTC
TRBJ2-3 TRBV6-5 . 13 . CASTHPLAGTQYF TGTGCCAGCACCCACCCCCTTGCAGGCACGCAGTATTTT
TRBJ1-2 TRBV5-4 . 15 TRBD1 CASSRDRGSGYGYTF TGTGCCAGCAGCCGGGACAGGGGGTCGGGCTATGGCTACACCTTC
TRBJ2-7 TRBV7-2 . 13 . CASSVTRSYEQYF TGTGCCAGCAGCGTCACTCGCTCCTACGAGCAGTACTTC
TRBJ2-2 TRBV10-2 . 15 TRBD1 CASERRGSLAGELFF TGCGCCAGCGAACGCAGGGGGAGTTTGGCCGGGGAGCTGTTTTTT
TRBJ2-5 TRBV9 . 17 TRBD2 CASSVDLAGGLEETQYF TGTGCCAGCAGCGTAGATCTAGCGGGGGGGCTGGAAGAGACCCAGTACTTC
TRBJ2-3 TRBV9 once 16 TRBD2 CASSVSGGAGTDTQYF TGTGCCAGCAGCGTTAGCGGGGGGGCCGGCACAGATACGCAGTATTTT
TRBJ1-5 TRBV4-1 once 16 TRBD1 CASSPSTGLSNQPQHF TGCGCCAGCAGCCCCTCGACAGGGTTGAGCAATCAGCCCCAGCATTTT
TRBJ1-2 TRBV28 . 14 TRBD1 CASSARRTGNGYTF TGTGCCAGCAGTGCCCGTAGGACAGGGAATGGCTACACCTTC
TRBJ2-4 TRBV5-1 . 17 TRBD2 CASSPLGGGDGRSIQYF TGCGCCAGCAGCCCCCTCGGGGGAGGGGATGGAAGGAGCATTCAGTACTTC
TRBJ2-1 TRBV7-8 . 17 TRBD2 CASSLALTSGGAVEQFF TGTGCCAGCAGCTTAGCGCTAACTAGCGGGGGGGCTGTTGAGCAGTTCTTC
TRBJ1-6 TRBV2 . 16 . CASSETGSSYNSPPHF TGTGCCAGCAGTGAAACAGGGAGCTCCTATAATTCACCCCCCCACTTT
TRBJ2-7 TRBV11-2 . 16 TRBD1 CASSLDLDRGPYEQYF TGTGCCAGCAGCTTAGATCTGGACAGGGGGCCCTACGAGCAGTACTTC
TRBJ2-7 TRBV6-5 . 16 . CASSYPLGRGLYEQYF TGTGCCAGCAGTTACCCCCTGGGGCGGGGGCTCTACGAGCAGTACTTC
TRBJ2-5 TRBV2 once 15 TRBD1 CASSGVRGLGETQYF TGTGCCAGCAGTGGAGTCAGGGGGCTTGGAGAGACCCAGTACTTC
TRBJ1-1 TRBV5-4 . 14 TRBD1 CASNWDRGGTEAFF TGTGCCAGCAACTGGGACAGGGGTGGCACTGAAGCTTTCTTT
TRBJ2-2 TRBV4-1 . 15 TRBD2 CASSLWTSGTGELFF TGCGCCAGCAGCCTATGGACTAGCGGGACCGGGGAACTGTTTTTT
TRBJ2-7 TRBV28 . 12 . CASSLASDEQYF TGTGCCAGCAGTTTAGCGAGCGACGAGCAGTACTTC
TRBJ1-2 TRBV11-2 . 15 TRBD1 CASRPTGGQVHGYTF TGTGCCAGCAGGCCTACCGGGGGACAGGTTCATGGCTACACCTTC
TRBJ2-7 TRBV4-3 few 16 TRBD1 CASSQELQGAAYEQYF TGCGCCAGCAGCCAAGAACTCCAGGGGGCGGCCTACGAGCAGTACTTC
TRBJ2-5 TRBV2 once 15 . CASSVGRTYQETQYF TGTGCCAGCAGTGTGGGGCGGACGTACCAAGAGACCCAGTACTTC
TRBJ1-2 TRBV19 . 16 . CASSLISGTSNYGYTF TGTGCCAGTAGCTTAATATCCGGGACATCAAACTATGGCTACACCTTC
TRBJ1-6 TRBV28 . 14 . CASSLGGVDSPLHF TGTGCCAGCAGTTTGGGAGGGGTGGATTCACCCCTCCACTTT
TRBJ1-1 TRBV6-5 . 12 . CASSYGAGQAFF TGTGCCAGCAGTTACGGGGCAGGCCAAGCTTTCTTT
TRBJ2-1 TRBV5-6 . 14 . CASSLSGIYNEQFF TGTGCCAGCAGCTTGAGCGGAATTTACAATGAGCAGTTCTTC
TRBJ2-2 TRBV6-4 . 17 . CASSDTLQGPNTGELFF TGTGCCAGCAGTGACACCCTACAGGGCCCAAACACCGGGGAGCTGTTTTTT
TRBJ2-1 TRBV11-2 . 14 . CVSSLPTRHNEQFF TGTGTCAGCAGCTTACCCACTAGACACAATGAGCAGTTCTTC
TRBJ2-3 TRBV5-1 few 14 . CASSLTGYSDTQYF TGCGCCAGCAGCCTCACAGGGTACTCAGATACGCAGTATTTT
TRBJ2-7 TRBV7-6 . 19 TRBD2 CASSPGLAGGLSSEYEQYF TGTGCCAGCAGCCCGGGACTAGCGGGGGGGTTGAGCTCGGAGTACGAGCAGTACTTC
TRBJ2-5 TRBV29-1 . 14 TRBD1 CSVPRQGALETQYF TGCAGCGTTCCCCGACAGGGGGCGTTGGAGACCCAGTACTTC
TRBJ2-1 TRBV6-5 . 15 TRBD2 CASSPGLAGGDEQFF TGTGCCAGCAGCCCGGGACTAGCGGGGGGGGATGAGCAGTTCTTC
TRBJ1-2 TRBV18 few 15 TRBD1 CASSPFSRDRDLYTF TGTGCCAGCTCACCTTTTTCCCGGGACAGGGACCTCTACACCTTC
TRBJ1-5 TRBV19 . 14 . CASSIRYSNQPQHF TGTGCCAGTAGTATACGGTATAGCAATCAGCCCCAGCATTTT
TRBJ1-1 TRBV5-6 . 14 TRBD1 CATTNSNRGDEAFF TGTGCCACCACGAACTCAAACAGGGGGGATGAAGCTTTCTTT